This TCR beta chain was identified during a study of OX40 agonist ivuxolimab in advanced cancers. Background on the study: Those enrolled were roughly 80% male, with a mean age of 60 years and ages from 23 to 79.

V trimming: 2 bases; J trimming: 3 bases; junction bases outside the gene matches: 3. Per the germline V gene, CDR1 is MGHRA and CDR2 is YSYEKL. The length of the CDR3 is 15 residues. The method was immunoSEQ multiplex PCR; TCRdb's version includes in-frame clones alone and lacks a portion of them. The sample has 55,000 to 85,000 clones; 80% to 95% are singletons. The starting material was CD4+ or CD8+ T cells sorted from blood, obtained in a trial of the OX40 agonist ivuxolimab. The TCR was taken from an adult with an advanced solid tumor such as melanoma, head and neck, liver or kidney cancer. The V and J genes are TRBV4-1 and TRBJ1-5; 8 positions match TRBD1. The DNA of the CDR3 is TGCGCCAGCAGCCAACAGACAGGGGACAATCAGCCCCAGCATTTT. Protein: CASSQQTGDNQPQHF.